This T cell receptor beta chain was obtained from a study of OX40 agonist ivuxolimab in advanced cancers. Profiling relied on immunoSEQ multiplex PCR, and the TCRdb table lists in-frame clones only, not all of them. There are 45,000 to 60,000 clones in the sample; approximately 80% occur only once, and over 2% lies in the top ten. The CDR3 totals 15 residues. Germline V gene data show CDR1 as SGHRS and CDR2 as YFSETQ. V lost 0 bases and J 2 bases, leaving 10 bases between the germline ends. The origin of this receptor is an adult with an advanced solid tumor such as melanoma, head and neck, liver or kidney cancer. Sequencing used CD4+ or CD8+ T cells sorted from blood, obtained in a trial of the OX40 agonist ivuxolimab. The J gene is TRBJ2-3, the V gene TRBV5-1, with D maybe TRBD2 (5 bases). The CDR3 coding sequence is TGCGCCAGCAGCTTGGCCGCGGGCTACACAGATACGCAGTATTTT. It is translated as CASSLAAGYTDTQYF.